This T cell receptor (beta chain) emerged from a study of shared clonotypes between healthy human individuals. General study points: What naive subsets generally showed was a larger estimated richness than memory subsets showed. Unshared clonotypes carried lower generation probabilities than those common to all four donors.

To note about this clone: Its antigen is not identified. One junction end disagrees with the germline gene, perhaps due to a read error.

The CDR3 sequence is 15 residues long. Germline V CDR1 and CDR2: SSHAT, FNYEAQ (reference sequence). Donors were healthy HIV-negative adults without recently reported acute infections or vaccinations. Sorted-subset replicate PCRs used 150 to 200 ng DNA, about 30,000 T cell genomes. TCRdb's table, derived via immunoSEQ multiplex PCR, lists solely in-frame clones and lacks some. The data contain about 2.4 million clones, just over 90% of them singletons. This TCR derives from a man aged 18 to 30 in good health. The sequenced sample was naive CD4+ T cells sorted from blood. The sample's subset: CD45RA+ positively selected. The rearrangement joins TRBV7-7 to TRBJ2-5; TRBD2 is a possible D gene (6 bases). The CDR3 here is CASSLFGGVGETQYF. In DNA, the CDR3 is TGTGCTAGCAGCTTATTTGGCGGGGTGGGGGAGACCCAGTACTTC. The complete variable domain, with remaining parts taken from reference TRBV7-7 and TRBJ2-5, reads GAGVSQSPRYKVTKRGQDVTLRCDPISSHATLYWYQQALGQGPEFLTYFNYEAQPDKSGLPSDRFSAERPEGSISTLTIQRTEQRDSAMYRCASSLFGGVGETQYFGPGTRLLVL.